The clone carrying this TCR beta chain was seen ten or more times. Its antigen is not known. Graves' hyperthyroidism was deemed stable given no ophthalmopathy progression within 18 months. The sample originates from a study of T cells in Graves' hyperthyroidism and ophthalmopathy. Regarding the study as a whole: Ophthalmopathy was identified by the model a median 6.5 months ahead of onset.

Using RNA transcripts as the source, TCR beta CDR3 regions were amplified. An initial round of RT-PCR targeting the TCR CDR3 relied on the HTBI primer set. Using its own MiXCR run on the multiplex PCR reads, TCRdb lists one record per CDR3 protein. The table shows some 180,000 distinct CDR3 sequences, with 15% to 20% occurring only once. The TCR was taken from a woman between 50 and 59 years old with Graves' hyperthyroidism. Material: blood.

DNA for the CDR3: TGTGCCAGCAGCTTACACTCGGACCTCACAGATACGCAGTATTTT. Its translation is CASSLHSDLTDTQYF. V usage is TRBV7-6 and J usage is TRBJ2-3; no definite D call. Germline V CDR1 and CDR2: SGHVS, FNYEAQ. The CDR3 runs to 15 residues. Deletions cut 2 bases from V and 2 bases from J, with 11 bases between.